Below are 17 T cell receptor beta chains sequenced from a single sample in a study of blood T cell repertoires in COVID-19. Repertoires were generated with immunoSEQ multiplex PCR, while TCRdb's copy carries only in-frame clones and drops some. The profile shows 70,000 to 100,000 clones, approximately 86% of them singletons. Input material: peripheral blood. The receptors derive from a man older than 75 with active or convalescent COVID-19.

The chain has TRBV2 and TRBJ2-3; 7 nucleotides match TRBD1. J lost 3 bases, V lost 6 bases, and 0 bases had no gene match. This CDR3 contains 12 residues. In germline, CDR1 is SNHLY, CDR2 FYNNEI. CDR3 bases: TGTGCCAGCAGCAGGGGGACAGATACGCAGTATTTT. It encodes CASSRGTDTQYF.

The CDR3 region is CASSPKEGSGYTDTQYF. Written as DNA, the CDR3 is TGTGCCAGCAGCCCTAAAGAAGGTAGCGGATACACAGATACGCAGTATTTT. This chain uses TRBV21-1 with TRBJ2-3; the table's D call of TRBD2 was not tested on the DNA. TRBV21-1 is classified as a pseudogene. CDR3 size: 17 residues.

The table lists this clone with a few counts. V is TRBV4-1 and J is TRBJ2-7; 14 bases fit TRBD2. The V gene's germline CDR1 is MGHRA and CDR2 YSYEKL. This CDR3 spans 16 amino acids. After removal of 4 bases from V and 2 bases from J, the junction contained 4 bases not matched to a gene. CDR3 coding DNA: TGCGCCAGCAGCCCCGGGACTAGCGGGAGCCCCTACGAGCAGTACTTC. It codes for CASSPGTSGSPYEQYF.

The V and J genes are TRBV12-3 or TRBV12-4 and TRBJ1-1; TRBD1 aligns across 10 bases. CDR3 length equals 13 residues. J lost 5 bases, V lost 6 bases, and 3 bases had no gene match. CDR3: CASRTGGRTEAFF. CDR3 nucleotides: TGTGCCAGCAGGACAGGGGGCAGGACTGAAGCTTTCTTT.

The gene calls are TRBV18 and TRBJ2-1; 8 bases fit TRBD1. CDR3 size: 15 residues. V shed 3 bases, J shed 4 bases, and the junction held 5 bases outside the gene matches. Per the germline V gene, CDR1 is KGHSH and CDR2 is LQKENI. CDR3 sequence reads: CASSPQDREYNEQFF. The CDR3 nucleotides are TGTGCCAGCTCACCCCAGGACAGGGAGTACAATGAGCAGTTCTTC.

This CDR3 reads CASSRDRGGNQPQHF. The CDR3 DNA reads as TGTGCCAGCAGTCGTGACAGGGGTGGCAATCAGCCCCAGCATTTT. The rearrangement joins TRBV28 to TRBJ1-5; 8 nucleotides match TRBD1. This CDR3 has 15 residues. The V and J ends lost 5 bases and 2 bases, in that order; junction bases with no gene match: 5. Germline loops: CDR1 MDHEN, CDR2 SYDVKM. The complete variable domain, with remaining parts taken from reference TRBV28 and TRBJ1-5, reads DVKVTQSSRYLVKRTGEKVFLECVQDMDHENMFWYRQDPGLGLRLIYFSYDVKMKEKGDIPEGYSVSREKKERFSLILESASTNQTSMYLCASSRDRGGNQPQHFGDGTRLSIL.

This chain uses TRBV6-1 with TRBJ1-1; maybe TRBD1 (5 bases). V was trimmed by 3 bases and J by 2 bases, leaving 7 bases between them. Germline CDR1 and CDR2: MNHNS and SASEGT. The CDR3 has 13 residues. CDR3 bases: TGTGCCAGCAGTGACCAGGGCAACACTGAAGCTTTCTTT. Its protein product is CASSDQGNTEAFF.

The chain links TRBV27 to TRBJ2-1; D might be TRBD1 (5 bases). Germline assignment: CDR1 MNHEY and CDR2 SMNVEV (reference sequence). V was shortened by 7 bases and J by 0 bases, with 16 bases between the two germline ends. The CDR3 runs to 16 residues. The CDR3 sequence is CASKPTAGLSYNEQFF. In DNA, the CDR3 is TGTGCCAGCAAACCGACGGCAGGGCTCTCCTACAATGAGCAGTTCTTC.

This clone was seen only once. The rearrangement links TRBV9 to TRBJ1-6, with D possibly TRBD1 on 6 matching bases. Trimming stripped 0 bases from V and 4 bases from J, with 11 bases between. Looked up from germline, CDR1 is SGDLS and CDR2 is YYNGEE. This CDR3 has 16 residues. This chain's CDR3 is CASSVGEGVYNSPLHF. The CDR3 DNA is TGTGCCAGCAGCGTAGGAGAGGGGGTGTATAATTCACCCCTCCACTTT.

This clone came up a few times. J is TRBJ2-7 and V is TRBV6-2 or TRBV6-3; TRBD1 matches 10 bases. The germline CDR1 and CDR2 sequences are MNHEY and SVGEGT. The CDR3 covers 15 residues. The J segment lost 4 bases and the V segment lost 6 bases, leaving 9 bases of the junction unmatched. CDR3 sequence (DNA): TGTGCCAGCAGCTCCGGGACAGGGGCAAGGTACGAGCAGTACTTC. Protein product: CASSSGTGARYEQYF.

This clone occurred a few times. The chain uses TRBV24-1 and TRBJ2-1, with 9 bases that match TRBD1. CDR1 KGHDR and CDR2 SFDVKD come from the germline V gene. J gave up 6 bases and V 6 bases, and 17 bases lay outside the gene matches. The CDR3 is 18 residues long. Here the CDR3 DNA reads TGTGCCACCAGTCCTTTACCGGGACAGGGAGAAGATCGCAATGAGCAGTTCTTC. It yields the protein CATSPLPGQGEDRNEQFF.

The J gene is TRBJ1-1, the V gene TRBV5-4; 9 nucleotides agree with TRBD1. There are 14 residues in the CDR3. Trimming cost V 2 bases and J 4 bases; bases outside gene matches: 3. The germline gives CDR1 SGHNT, CDR2 YYREEE (reference sequence). CDR3: CASSLQGASTEAFF. The CDR3 coding sequence is TGTGCCAGCAGCTTACAGGGGGCGAGCACTGAAGCTTTCTTT.

This chain links TRBV20-1 with TRBJ2-1; a possible D gene is TRBD2 (7 bases). V gave up 3 bases and J gave up 0 bases, with 18 bases separating them. Germline loops: CDR1 DFQATT, CDR2 SNEGSKA (reference sequence). The CDR3 length is 17 residues. CDR3 in amino acids: CSASTGRDGHSYNEQFF. The CDR3 nucleotides read TGCAGTGCTAGTACAGGGAGGGACGGGCACTCCTACAATGAGCAGTTCTTC.

This chain uses TRBV3-1 (or the pseudogene TRBV3-2) with TRBJ2-3, with D perhaps matching TRBD1 (5 bases). The CDR3 is 15 residues long. The germline V gene has CDR1 LGHDT and CDR2 YNNKEL (reference sequence). V was clipped by 0 bases and J by 0 bases, with 7 bases between them. In nucleotides, the CDR3 is TGTGCCAGCAGCCAAGATGGGGCCAGCACAGATACGCAGTATTTT. This sequence encodes CASSQDGASTDTQYF.

The chain carries TRBV7-8 and TRBJ2-2, with a tentative D call TRBD2 (5 bases). The CDR3 covers 15 residues. Germline V gives CDR1 SGHVS, CDR2 FQNEAQ. V lost 2 bases and J lost 2, with 9 bases in between. The CDR3 DNA follows: TGTGCCAGCAGCTTAAGAGGGCGTAACACCGGGGAGCTGTTTTTT. This encodes CASSLRGRNTGELFF. The full variable domain, its missing parts supplied by reference TRBV7-8 and TRBJ2-2, is GAGVSQSPRYKVAKRGQDVALRCDPISGHVSLFWYQQALGQGPEFLTYFQNEAQLDKSGLPSDRFFAERPEGSVSTLKIQRTQQEDSAVYLCASSLRGRNTGELFFGEGSRLTVL.

V is TRBV12-3 or TRBV12-4 and J is TRBJ1-2; no clear D. CDR3 length: 13 residues. Trimming stripped 5 bases from V and 4 bases from J, with 11 bases between. CDR3 residues: CASSTGMFYGYTF. The CDR3, as DNA: TGTGCCAGCAGTACCGGGATGTTCTATGGCTACACCTTC.

The chain recombines TRBV19 with TRBJ2-1, with 7 bases identical to TRBD1. V gave up 4 bases and J gave up 7 bases; unmatched junction bases: 4. This CDR3 region has 13 residues. Germline CDR1 and CDR2: LNHDA and SQIVND (reference sequence). In DNA, the CDR3 is TGTGCCAGTAGTAAACAGGGGAGTAATGAGCAGTTCTTC. Residues: CASSKQGSNEQFF.